Each of the 27 T cell receptor beta chains below was sequenced from the same sample in a study of beta chain features in type 1 diabetes (dated by TCRdb to between 2018 and 2020). The library came from the immunoSEQ multiplex PCR assay. The High Capacity cDNA Reverse Transcription Kit was used to reverse transcribe all of the isolated RNA, meaning that expressed TCRB transcripts were what got sequenced. Held by TCRdb, this immuneACCESS table contains in-frame sequences only and omits some clones. Under half of the omission traces to an unresolved V gene where checked; the cause of the rest is unknown. Present in this sample are some 150,000 clones, around 10% of which were seen just once. The ten largest clones add up to about 2% of the sample. Input material: central memory CD4+ T cells from blood. The receptors were sampled from a man in his late teens or twenties in good health.

The J gene is TRBJ2-7, the V gene TRBV25-1; possible D gene TRBD2, 5 bases. The CDR3 contains 16 residues. V lost 2 bases and J lost 0, with 14 bases in between. Germline V gene lookup returns CDR1 MGHDK and CDR2 SYGVNS. CDR3 sequence: CASSELGETVSYEQYF. DNA of the CDR3: TGTGCCAGCAGTGAACTGGGAGAGACGGTCTCCTACGAGCAGTACTTC.

There are a few counts of this clone. The J gene is TRBJ1-4, the V gene TRBV28, with 9 bases fitting TRBD1. This CDR3 region has 15 residues. CDR1 is MDHEN, CDR2 SYDVKM, per germline. V dropped 3 bases and J dropped 10; count of bases not matched to a gene: 9. The CDR3 DNA follows: TGTGCCAGCAGTTTCAGGACAGGGGATTATGGAAAACTGTTTTTT. This gives the protein CASSFRTGDYGKLFF.

The table lists this clone with many counts. The chain joins TRBV5-6 to TRBJ2-7; D unresolved. This CDR3 region has 10 residues. Trimming shortened V by 2 bases and J by 5 bases, and 2 bases separated the two germline ends. In germline, CDR1 is SGHDT, CDR2 YYEEEE. The CDR3: CASSLDEQYF. CDR3 DNA: TGTGCCAGCAGCTTAGACGAGCAGTACTTC.

This clone has more than one count but fewer than ten. The gene calls are TRBV28 and TRBJ2-3, with 7 bases fitting TRBD2. The germline V gene has CDR1 MDHEN and CDR2 SYDVKM. With 6 bases clipped from V and 0 bases from J, the junction kept 3 bases outside the gene matches. The CDR3 runs to 14 residues. CDR3 protein: CASRRAGSTDTQYF. CDR3 coding DNA: TGTGCCAGCAGGAGAGCGGGGAGCACAGATACGCAGTATTTT.

The V gene is TRBV10-3, the J gene TRBJ1-3; no clear D. Trimming took off 11 bases at V and 0 bases at J, with 5 bases between the two ends. The CDR3 extends over 11 amino acids. Germline V gives CDR1 ENHRY, CDR2 SYGVKD. The CDR3 DNA reads TGTGCCTCGAGCTCTGGAAACACCATATATTTT. Translated: CASSSGNTIYF.

This chain connects TRBV19 to TRBJ2-5, with no clear D. V was pared by 5 bases and J by 4 bases, with 11 bases between. Germline lookup yields CDR1 LNHDA and CDR2 SQIVND (reference sequence). This CDR3 has 13 residues. As DNA, the CDR3 is TGTGCCAGTAGTGCAATAGTCGGAGAGACCCAGTACTTC. This translates into CASSAIVGETQYF. Together with reference TRBV19 and TRBJ2-5, the CDR3 gives the full variable domain: DGGITQSPKYLFRKEGQNVTLSCEQNLNHDAMYWYRQDPGQGLRLIYYSQIVNDFQKGDIAEGYSVSREKKESFPLTVTSAQKNPTAFYLCASSAIVGETQYFGPGTRLLVL.

The chain is built from TRBV7-7 and TRBJ1-5, with D tentatively TRBD1 (5 bases). The V end lost 5 bases, the J end lost 3 bases, and 14 bases lay between the germline ends. Germline V gene sequence: CDR1 SSHAT, CDR2 FNYEAQ (reference sequence). CDR3 size: 15 residues. For the CDR3, the DNA is TGTGCCAGCAGCGTAGAACAGGATTTCAATCAGCCCCAGCATTTT. It translates to CASSVEQDFNQPQHF.

The chain is built from TRBV30 and TRBJ1-1; maybe TRBD1 (6 bases). V was trimmed by 5 bases and J by 7 bases, leaving 14 bases between them. There are 12 residues in the CDR3. CDR1 GTSNPN and CDR2 SVGIG come from the germline V gene (reference sequence). The CDR3 DNA sequence: TGTGCCTGGGGGCGCAGACAGGTTGAAGCTTTCTTT. It codes for CAWGRRQVEAFF.

The chain couples TRBV29-1 to TRBJ2-2, with D unclear. The CDR3 spans 14 residues. Trimming took off 3 bases at V and 4 bases at J, with 12 bases between the two ends. The germline V gene encodes CDR1 SQVTM and CDR2 ANQGSEA. The CDR3 sequence is CSVEVAPSTGELFF. CDR3 nucleotide sequence: TGCAGCGTTGAGGTGGCCCCTTCCACCGGGGAGCTGTTTTTT.

This clone was counted a few times. V usage is TRBV28 and J usage is TRBJ2-7, with D maybe TRBD1 (5 bases). V was clipped by 6 bases and J by 3 bases, with 9 bases between them. The CDR3 is 12 residues long. Germline V gives CDR1 MDHEN, CDR2 SYDVKM. Here the CDR3 DNA reads TGTGCCAGCAGGGCACAGGACTACGAGCAGTACTTC. Its translation is CASRAQDYEQYF.

This clone was counted a few times. The chain couples TRBV29-1 to TRBJ1-2, with D maybe TRBD1 (6 bases). Trimming left V 7 bases short and J 1 base short, with 13 bases between. There are 13 residues in the CDR3. Germline V gives CDR1 SQVTM, CDR2 ANQGSEA. As DNA, the CDR3 is TGCAGCGGAGGAACAGGGTTTAACTATGGCTACACCTTC. This sequence encodes CSGGTGFNYGYTF.

This clone was seen only a few times. The CDR3: CASSLLGLLETQYF. CDR3 sequence (DNA): TGTGCCAGCAGCCTCCTGGGACTTTTAGAGACCCAGTACTTC. V and J are TRBV7-8 and TRBJ2-5; perhaps TRBD2 as D (6 bases). Per the germline V gene, CDR1 is SGHVS and CDR2 is FQNEAQ. This CDR3 region has 14 residues. V was cut by 5 bases and J by 4 bases, with 14 bases left in between.

This clone was picked up a small number of times. The chain uses TRBV7-9 and TRBJ2-2; D remains unclear. In germline, CDR1 is SEHNR, CDR2 FQNEAQ (reference sequence). The CDR3 spans 16 residues. The germline V and J ends were trimmed by 1 base and 4 bases, with 13 bases remaining between them. As DNA, the CDR3 is TGTGCCAGCAGCTTAGTGGCCAGACGAATCACCGGGGAGCTGTTTTTT. Its translation: CASSLVARRITGELFF. Filled out from reference TRBV7-9 and TRBJ2-2, the complete variable domain reads DTGVSQNPRHKITKRGQNVTFRCDPISEHNRLYWYRQTLGQGPEFLTYFQNEAQLEKSRLLSDRFSAERPKGSFSTLEIQRTEQGDSAMYLCASSLVARRITGELFFGEGSRLTVL.

The chain has TRBV4-3 and TRBJ2-3; D is perhaps TRBD1 (6 bases). Trimming cost V 2 bases and J 10 bases, with 22 bases left between them. This CDR3 contains 16 residues. The germline CDR1 and CDR2 sequences are LGHNA and YSLEER. The CDR3 reads CASSQSETGQGMAQYF. The CDR3 nucleotides read TGCGCCAGCAGCCAATCTGAGACAGGCCAGGGCATGGCGCAGTATTTT.

This clone showed up many times. The V gene is TRBV10-3, the J gene TRBJ2-2; the match to TRBD2 covers 13 bases. This CDR3 comprises 16 residues. Trimming removed 7 bases from V and 3 bases from J; junction bases left unmatched: 5. Germline CDR1 is ENHRY and CDR2 is SYGVKD. The CDR3 region has the DNA TGTGCCATCAAAGGACTAGCGGGGGTTGACACCGGGGAGCTGTTTTTT. This translates into CAIKGLAGVDTGELFF.

V gene TRBV7-2 combines with J gene TRBJ1-4, with TRBD1 matching 8 bases. V was clipped by 5 bases and J by 13 bases; unmatched bases: 15. Germline V gene sequence: CDR1 SGHTA, CDR2 FQGNSA. The CDR3 runs 15 residues. This chain's CDR3 is CASSPGGSRPLGLFF. CDR3 coding DNA: TGTGCCAGCAGCCCAGGGGGCAGCCGCCCTTTGGGACTGTTTTTT.

In its sample, this clone was seen a few times. The chain has TRBV30 and TRBJ1-2, with D maybe TRBD1 (5 bases). This CDR3 is built from 13 residues. Germline CDR1 is GTSNPN and CDR2 is SVGIG (reference sequence). Trimming pared 0 bases from V and 8 bases from J, leaving 13 bases between. The CDR3 DNA follows: TGTGCCTGGAGTGTATATGGTCGGGGCGGCTACACCTTC. Encoded protein: CAWSVYGRGGYTF.

The V gene is TRBV7-9, the J gene TRBJ2-5; no reliable D call. V gave up 4 bases and J gave up 2 bases, with 8 bases separating them. The CDR3 has 13 amino acids. In germline, CDR1 is SEHNR, CDR2 FQNEAQ (reference sequence). For the CDR3, the DNA is TGTGCCAGCAGCTCCATCCGTCAAGAGACCCAGTACTTC. Amino acids: CASSSIRQETQYF. The full variable domain, in which reference TRBV7-9 and TRBJ2-5 provide the parts outside the CDR3, is DTGVSQNPRHKITKRGQNVTFRCDPISEHNRLYWYRQTLGQGPEFLTYFQNEAQLEKSRLLSDRFSAERPKGSFSTLEIQRTEQGDSAMYLCASSSIRQETQYFGPGTRLLVL.

V gene TRBV29-1 combines with J gene TRBJ1-5; D gene uncertain. The CDR3 is 12 amino acids. Germline V CDR1 and CDR2: SQVTM, ANQGSEA. Trimming took off 4 bases at V and 5 bases at J, with 9 bases between the two ends. CDR3 protein: CSVGSGDQPQHF. CDR3 coding DNA: TGCAGCGTTGGGTCAGGCGATCAGCCCCAGCATTTT.

CDR3 amino acids: CASSPTGGHREAFF. The CDR3 DNA reads as TGTGCCAGCAGCCCGACAGGGGGCCATCGGGAAGCTTTCTTT. The rearrangement links TRBV7-2 to TRBJ1-1, with 10 bases lining up with TRBD1. CDR3 length: 14 amino acids. Germline CDR1 reads SGHTA; CDR2 reads FQGNSA. V dropped 5 bases and J dropped 8; count of bases not matched to a gene: 8.

V usage is TRBV7-9 and J usage is TRBJ2-1; 8 nucleotides agree with TRBD2. Unmatched junction bases numbered 8, after V lost 4 bases and J lost 3 bases. The CDR3 sequence is 16 residues long. The germline V gene encodes CDR1 SEHNR and CDR2 FQNEAQ (reference sequence). CDR3 loop: CASSYGLALDYNEQFF. In nucleotides, the CDR3 is TGTGCCAGCAGCTACGGACTAGCCTTAGACTACAATGAGCAGTTCTTC.

J is TRBJ2-5 and V is TRBV5-6; 8 bases line up with TRBD1. Germline loops: CDR1 SGHDT, CDR2 YYEEEE. The CDR3 contains 15 residues. V shed 10 bases and J 11 bases; nucleotides not matched to a gene: 22. The CDR3 DNA is TGTGCCGGGCCATTTCCGGGACAGGTCACCCATCGGCAGTACTTC. Translating gives CAGPFPGQVTHRQYF.

The gene calls are TRBV5-4 and TRBJ1-6; 10 nucleotides line up with TRBD1. The CDR3 totals 16 residues. V trimming: 3 bases; J trimming: 6 bases; junction bases outside the gene matches: 6. Germline V gene data show CDR1 as SGHNT and CDR2 as YYREEE (reference sequence). As DNA, the CDR3 is TGTGCCAGCAGCTCTAGACAGGGGGCGGGTAATTCACCCCTCCACTTT. It codes for CASSSRQGAGNSPLHF.

This clone has a handful of counts. The V and J genes are TRBV30 and TRBJ1-3; the D gene is possibly TRBD1 (5 bases). The CDR3 is 14 amino acids. V gave up 7 bases and J gave up 2 bases, with 15 bases separating them. Germline assignment: CDR1 GTSNPN and CDR2 SVGIG (reference sequence). CDR3 protein: CASIGGETGNTIYF. The CDR3 DNA sequence: TGTGCCTCAATCGGAGGGGAGACTGGAAACACCATATATTTT.

V gene TRBV29-1 combines with J gene TRBJ2-2, with D hard to call. CDR1 and CDR2 from the germline V gene are SQVTM and ANQGSEA. The CDR3 runs to 9 residues. In nucleotides, the CDR3 is TGCCGCTTGGGCGGGGAGCTGTTTTTT. Encoded protein: CRLGGELFF.

This clone turned up a few times. V and J are TRBV6-5 and TRBJ2-5; no reliable D call. The V gene lost 5 bases and the J gene lost 3 bases, with 16 bases spanning the gap. Germline V gives CDR1 MNHEY, CDR2 SVGAGI. This CDR3 has 15 amino acids. The CDR3 DNA reads as TGTGCCAGCAGTACCGCCGGGCCAAGGAAAGAGACCCAGTACTTC. This gives the protein CASSTAGPRKETQYF.

This clone was seen more than once but under ten times. This rearrangement joins TRBV30 to TRBJ2-3, with D perhaps matching TRBD1 (5 bases). The germline V and J ends were trimmed by 2 bases and 2 bases, with 14 bases remaining between them. The CDR3 is 15 amino acids. The germline V gene encodes CDR1 GTSNPN and CDR2 SVGIG (reference sequence). The CDR3 DNA follows: TGTGCCTGGAGTAAAAGTCAGGGCCCCACAGATACGCAGTATTTT. Translation: CAWSKSQGPTDTQYF.